This T cell receptor beta chain was identified during a study of sequential checkpoint blockade in melanoma. Broader study findings: Pretreatment TIL clonality tracked with response in the nivolumab-first arm. Tumor T-cell fraction and clonality correlated with PD-L1 and CD8+ counts.

This table comes from immunoSEQ multiplex PCR, and its TCRdb copy is limited to in-frame clones, with some not included. The table records 4,000 to 5,000 clones, about 24% of them present only once. On this clone itself: Its target is not known.

The treatment denotes: randomized to nivolumab then ipilimumab (arm A) or the reverse (arm B). Patients had received no earlier DNA-damaging chemotherapy. The CDR3 loop spans 14 amino acids. Trimming removed 0 bases at V and 4 bases at J, with 11 bases between. CDR1 is SGHRS, CDR2 YFSETQ, per germline. The source was tumor tissue (inferred from file names), collected from a patient given nivolumab and ipilimumab in sequence. The TCR comes from a human donor with melanoma. V usage is TRBV5-1 and J usage is TRBJ2-7; D is ambiguous. CDR3 coding DNA: TGCGCCAGCAGCTTGGCGGGTACCCTTTACGAGCAGTACTTC. Protein sequence: CASSLAGTLYEQYF. Full variable domain (rest looked up from reference TRBV5-1 and TRBJ2-7): KAGVTQTPRYLIKTRGQQVTLSCSPISGHRSVSWYQQTPGQGLQFLFEYFSETQRNKGNFPGRFSGRQFSNSRSEMNVSTLELGDSALYLCASSLAGTLYEQYFGPGTRLTVT.